In its sample, the clone carrying this T cell receptor beta chain was seen a few times. Combining a sample-barcoded 5' primer with a J-beta primer mix, a second PCR ran for about 6 to 11 cycles. Using its own MiXCR run on the 5' RACE reads, TCRdb lists one record per CDR3 protein. Among hundreds of thousands of distinct CDR3 sequences, roughly 50% were seen once, and the ten largest hold roughly 12%. This record belongs to a study of blood T cells in healthy people across ages. The CDR3 totals 15 residues. From germline, CDR1 is MNHEY and CDR2 SVGEGT. V shed 2 bases and J shed 8 bases, with 16 bases lying between them. Healthy Caucasian individuals from Russia aged 6 to 90 served as donors. Samples each yielded at least 6 micrograms of total RNA.

The chain is built from TRBV6-2 or TRBV6-3 and TRBJ2-1, with D maybe TRBD1 (5 bases). The sequenced sample consisted of blood. This sequence was found in a man aged 25-45 years in good health. The CDR3 protein is CASSYEVSWGDEQFF. In DNA form, the CDR3 reads TGTGCCAGCAGTTACGAGGTTTCATGGGGCGATGAGCAGTTCTTC.